This T cell receptor beta chain was identified in a study of blood T cell repertoires in COVID-19. Across the whole study: Specimens from acute and convalescent COVID-19 originated in the United States, Italy and Spain. PBMCs, B-cell-depleted T cells, or T cells were the source of the cDNA or gDNA that made up the material.

The CDR3 consists of 14 residues. From germline, CDR1 is SNHLY and CDR2 FYNNEI. V lost 7 bases and J lost 3, with 13 bases in between. Original handling: Estimation of nucleated cell counts was performed using reference gene primer amplification. Here immunoSEQ multiplex PCR was the method, and the copy in TCRdb shows in-frame clones only, minus some. The V and J calls and the clone size are those of that table, but D and trimming were determined from the DNA. The sample has about 51,000 clones; more than 70% are singletons. The clonotype was recovered from an elderly man with active COVID-19. The sequenced sample consisted of peripheral blood. The V gene is TRBV2, the J gene TRBJ1-5; tentatively, D is TRBD1 (6 bases). In DNA, the CDR3 is TGTGCCAGCAATTGGGGGGGCTCCAATCAGCCCCAGCATTTT. Encoded protein: CASNWGGSNQPQHF.